This TCR beta chain was observed in a study of cytotoxic CD8 clonotypes in ibrutinib-treated CLL. Broader study findings: Public clonotypes proved infrequent, and on treatment they shrank or remained steady.

This clone was found once. Its antigen is unidentified. TCRdb's copy holds only in-frame clones and misses some; the assay was immunoSEQ multiplex PCR. The sample has under 150,000 clones; 75% to 85% are singletons. Trimming removed 0 bases from V and 5 bases from J, with 6 bases in between. CDR1 and CDR2 from the germline V gene are LNHNV and YYDKDF (reference sequence). CDR3 length: 13 amino acids. The sequencing here drew on PBMCs, taken after 36 months of ibrutinib treatment. This chain uses TRBV15 with TRBJ2-3, with D tentatively TRBD1 (5 bases). This sequence was found in a human donor with chronic lymphocytic leukemia. The chain's CDR3 is CATSRDRGDTQYF. The CDR3 DNA reads TGTGCCACCAGCAGAGATAGGGGAGATACGCAGTATTTT.